The entry that follows covers one T cell receptor (beta chain) sequence. What it binds is not known. The sample is drawn from a study of T cell responses to AZD1222 COVID-19 vaccine. Study-wide points: Researchers took repertoire samples only after the peak T cell response had come.

The V gene's germline CDR1 is LNHDA and CDR2 SQIVND (reference sequence). Deletions cut 6 bases from V and 7 bases from J, with 16 bases between. CDR3 length: 15 residues. Analyses pooled second doses at about 4 or about 12 weeks. Data came from immunoSEQ multiplex PCR; TCRdb stores just in-frame clones and leaves some out. The table lists under 150,000 clones, 88% of them singletons, with roughly 6.7% in the top ten. The sequence derives from an adult who received the AZD1222 COVID-19 vaccine. Material: peripheral blood, obtained 28 days after the second AZD1222 dose. The chain carries TRBV19 and TRBJ1-6; D is unclear. The CDR3: CASRPTTSLNSPLHF. In DNA form, the CDR3 reads TGTGCCAGTAGGCCCACGACCAGTTTGAATTCACCCCTCCACTTT.